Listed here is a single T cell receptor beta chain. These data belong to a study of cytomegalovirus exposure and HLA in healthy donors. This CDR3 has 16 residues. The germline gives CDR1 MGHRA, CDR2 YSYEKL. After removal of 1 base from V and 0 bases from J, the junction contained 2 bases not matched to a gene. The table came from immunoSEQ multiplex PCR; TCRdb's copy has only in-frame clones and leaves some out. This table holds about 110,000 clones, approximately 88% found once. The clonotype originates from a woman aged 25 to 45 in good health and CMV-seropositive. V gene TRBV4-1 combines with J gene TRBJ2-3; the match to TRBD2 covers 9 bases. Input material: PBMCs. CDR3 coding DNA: TGCGCCAGCAGCCAAGGGGGACTAGCCAGCACAGATACGCAGTATTTT. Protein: CASSQGGLASTDTQYF.